These 14 T cell receptor beta chains came from one sample sequenced in a study of T cells expressing NK-cell markers. With the 5' RACE reads reprocessed, TCRdb shows one record per CDR3 protein and no DNA. This repertoire includes some 120,000 distinct CDR3 sequences. Sequenced sample: blood T cells: a sorted CD56 or NKG2C T cell subset, CD4+ or CD8+ T cells, or bulk PBMC T cells (not recorded which). Every receptor here comes from a woman aged 18 to 75 in good health.

The chain links TRBV6-2 or TRBV6-3 to TRBJ2-5; TCRdb lists TRBD1, though no DNA is available to test this call. The CDR3 is 15 amino acids. Germline lookup yields CDR1 MNHEY and CDR2 SVGEGT. The CDR3 here is CASSPDRGRGETQYF.

The chain recombines TRBV7-9 with TRBJ1-5; TCRdb gives TRBD1 as the D gene, but with no DNA this cannot be confirmed. This CDR3 region has 14 residues. Germline V gene lookup returns CDR1 SEHNR and CDR2 FQNEAQ (reference sequence). The CDR3 region is CASSLVRGLKPQHF.

CDR3 amino acids: CASSARLAGGLNEQFF. This chain uses TRBV4-2 with TRBJ2-1; lacking DNA, the TRBD2 call made by TCRdb goes unchecked. This CDR3 has 16 amino acids. Germline CDR1 is LGHNA and CDR2 is YNFKEQ.

The chain's CDR3 is CASRFLAGKSTDTQYF. The J gene is TRBJ2-3, the V gene TRBV6-1; the TCRdb D gene call, TRBD2, has no DNA to confirm it. Germline lookup yields CDR1 MNHNS and CDR2 SASEGT. The CDR3 extends over 16 amino acids.

The CDR3 sequence is CASSSGPALLAFF. The rearrangement links TRBV7-9 to TRBJ1-1; TCRdb lists TRBD1, though no DNA is available to test this call. CDR3 length equals 13 residues. Germline loops: CDR1 SEHNR, CDR2 FQNEAQ (reference sequence).

V usage is TRBV27 and J usage is TRBJ1-1; the TCRdb D gene call, TRBD1, has no DNA to confirm it. Germline CDR1 MNHEY, CDR2 SMNVEV (reference sequence). CDR3 length equals 13 residues. CDR3 sequence: CASSPTSTGGAFF.

The chain has TRBV3-1 and TRBJ1-1; as DNA is missing, the TRBD1 call by TCRdb cannot be tested. Germline V gives CDR1 LGHDT, CDR2 YNNKEL (reference sequence). This CDR3 region has 14 residues. CDR3 residues: CASSQEGLNTEAFF.

The V call is TRBV27, the J call TRBJ1-2; the D call from TCRdb, TRBD1, cannot be confirmed without DNA. The CDR3 is made up of 14 amino acids. CDR1 is MNHEY and CDR2 is SMNVEV in the germline V gene (reference sequence). The CDR3 is CASREGQGLTGYTF.

The chain combines TRBV9 with TRBJ1-1. Germline-derived CDR1 and CDR2 are SGDLS and YYNGEE. CDR3 length equals 14 residues. The CDR3 reads CASSDTAGSTEAFF.

The rearrangement uses TRBV10-3 and TRBJ1-2. The CDR3 totals 13 residues. Germline V gene data show CDR1 as ENHRY and CDR2 as SYGVKD. The CDR3 reads CAISPESDYGYTF.

The V and J genes are TRBV14 and TRBJ1-3. The length of the CDR3 is 15 residues. Germline CDR1 reads SGHDN; CDR2 reads FVKESK. CDR3 sequence: CASSQAWSSGNTIYF.

Here the CDR3 reads CASSGGTTLAKNIQYF. J is TRBJ2-4 and V is TRBV2; as DNA is missing, the TRBD1 call by TCRdb cannot be tested. The germline CDR1 and CDR2 sequences are SNHLY and FYNNEI. This CDR3 spans 16 amino acids.

The J gene is TRBJ2-3, the V gene TRBV6-1; checking the TCRdb D call of TRBD2 is not possible without DNA. In germline, CDR1 is MNHNS, CDR2 SASEGT. The CDR3 has 16 amino acids. CDR3 sequence reads: CATRTSGGRLRDTQYF.

The CDR3: CASSQEGYSYEQYF. The rearrangement joins TRBV5-8 to TRBJ2-7; absent DNA, TCRdb's TRBD2 call cannot be checked. This CDR3 comprises 14 residues. Germline lookup yields CDR1 SGHTS and CDR2 YDEGEE.